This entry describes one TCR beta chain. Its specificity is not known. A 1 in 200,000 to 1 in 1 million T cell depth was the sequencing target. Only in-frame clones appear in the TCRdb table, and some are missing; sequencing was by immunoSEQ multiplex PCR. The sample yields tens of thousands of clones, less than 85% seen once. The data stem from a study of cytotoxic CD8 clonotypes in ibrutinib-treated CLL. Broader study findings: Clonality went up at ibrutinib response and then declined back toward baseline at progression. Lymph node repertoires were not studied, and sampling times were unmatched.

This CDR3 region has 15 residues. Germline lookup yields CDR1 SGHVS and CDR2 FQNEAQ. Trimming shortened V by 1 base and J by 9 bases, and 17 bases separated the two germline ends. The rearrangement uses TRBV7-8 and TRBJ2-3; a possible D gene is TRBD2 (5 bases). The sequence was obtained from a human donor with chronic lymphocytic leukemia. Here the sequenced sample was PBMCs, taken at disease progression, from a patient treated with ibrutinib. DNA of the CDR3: TGTGCCAGCAGCTTAGAGAGATTGCGGGTGACCACGCAGTATTTT. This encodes CASSLERLRVTTQYF.